This T cell receptor (beta chain) was obtained from a study of cytomegalovirus exposure and HLA in healthy donors. Notes on this clone: The antigen is not known.

Healthy people donating bone marrow made up the donors. PCR employed 60 Vbeta and 13 Jbeta primers. The protocol was immunoSEQ multiplex PCR, while the TCRdb copy is restricted to in-frame clones and leaves out a portion. Of about 220,000 clones in the sample, roughly 80% were seen once. The CDR3 is 13 amino acids. CDR1 is SGHDT and CDR2 is YYEEEE in the germline V gene. With 3 bases removed from V and 5 bases from J, the gap between germline ends came to 11 bases. General study points: According to reports, the classifier identified cytomegalovirus status with high specificity and sensitivity. Previous analysis showed most TCR beta V segments were productive about 87% or about 30% of the time. Presence/absence analyses took donor sequencing depth as roughly uniform.

This sequence was found in a man between 40 and 49 years old in good health and CMV-seropositive. The specimen was PBMCs. The chain couples TRBV5-6 to TRBJ2-5; D ambiguous. The CDR3 spells CASSSVARETQYF. CDR3 sequence (DNA): TGTGCCAGCAGCTCCGTAGCCCGGGAGACCCAGTACTTC. Full variable domain (remainder filled in from reference TRBV5-6 and TRBJ2-5): DAGVTQSPTHLIKTRGQQVTLRCSPKSGHDTVSWYQQALGQGPQFIFQYYEEEERQRGNFPDRFSGHQFPNYSSELNVNALLLGDSALYLCASSSVARETQYFGPGTRLLVL.